This passage covers 11 T cell receptor beta chains from one sample sequenced in a study of human T cells and chemical hapten exposure. TCRdb analysed the RACE reads with MiXCR anew, one entry per CDR3 protein. This table holds about 110,000 distinct CDR3 sequences, about 12% found once. Noted time point: pre-sensitization, week 0. Noted treatment: therapeutic diphenylcyclopropenone sensitization with weekly scalp DPC. Sequenced here: whole blood, sampled in connection with sensitization to the hapten diphenylcyclopropenone (DPC). The origin of the receptors is a woman aged 50 to 65 with alopecia areata. Some clones in this sample may be carry-over from other donors' samples.

This clonotype occurred a few times. The chain combines TRBV7-9 with TRBJ2-6; no definite D call. The CDR3 length is 14 residues. Germline lookup yields CDR1 SEHNR and CDR2 FQNEAQ (reference sequence). V shed 7 bases and J shed 2 bases, with 9 bases lying between them. CDR3 in DNA: TGTGCCAGCATCGCCTGGACTGGGGCCAACGTCCTGACTTTC. This sequence encodes CASIAWTGANVLTF.

This rearrangement joins TRBV5-5 to TRBJ1-5; D call uncertain. Trimming removed 1 base at V and 3 bases at J, with 11 bases between. There are 15 residues in the CDR3. Germline V gene sequence: CDR1 SGHKS, CDR2 YYEKEE (reference sequence). The DNA for the CDR3 is TGTGCCAGCAGCTTGATCCCGGAGCTCAATCAGCCCCAGCATTTT. This codes for CASSLIPELNQPQHF.

This chain joins TRBV5-1 and TRBJ1-4, with 7 bases lining up with TRBD1. The CDR3 has 13 residues. Germline-derived CDR1 and CDR2 are SGHRS and YFSETQ. Losses at the gene ends were 7 bases for V and 4 bases for J; bases not matched to a gene: 4. CDR3 DNA: TGCGCCAGCCGACAGGGATTTAATGAAAAACTGTTTTTT. Translated: CASRQGFNEKLFF.

This clonotype was detected many times. The CDR3 region is CSARNRDRRSYEQYF. The CDR3 DNA is TGCAGTGCTAGAAACCGGGACAGGAGATCCTACGAGCAGTACTTC. The rearrangement uses TRBV20-1 and TRBJ2-7, with TRBD1 matching 8 bases. Trimming cost V 2 bases and J 1 base; bases outside gene matches: 7. Germline loops: CDR1 DFQATT, CDR2 SNEGSKA (reference sequence). CDR3 size: 15 residues.

In this sample, this clonotype turned up many times. The chain couples TRBV27 to TRBJ2-6, with a possible D match to TRBD2 (5 bases). The CDR3 sequence is 18 residues long. Trimming took 6 bases from V and 2 from J, leaving 20 bases between them. Germline V CDR1 and CDR2: MNHEY, SMNVEV (reference sequence). For the CDR3, the DNA is TGTGCCAGCAGCCTACACCTAAGCGGTCTCCCTGGGGCCAACGTCCTGACTTTC. Its protein is CASSLHLSGLPGANVLTF.

V usage is TRBV9 and J usage is TRBJ2-4; D may be TRBD2 (6 bases). Trimming stripped 0 bases from V and 3 bases from J, with 13 bases between. This CDR3 has 16 amino acids. The germline gives CDR1 SGDLS, CDR2 YYNGEE. The CDR3 spells CASSVGSGLDKNIQYF. CDR3 DNA sequence: TGTGCCAGCAGCGTAGGATCGGGACTTGACAAAAACATTCAGTACTTC.

In its sample, this clonotype was seen a few times. The chain recombines TRBV12-3 or TRBV12-4 with TRBJ1-2; possibly TRBD1 for D (5 bases). V lost 3 bases and J lost 4, with 9 bases in between. The CDR3 length is 13 residues. CDR3 DNA sequence: TGTGCCAGCAGTTTTCAGGGCTTCTATGGCTACACCTTC. Translated, it gives CASSFQGFYGYTF.

Many counts were recorded for this clonotype. This sequence joins TRBV7-9 and TRBJ2-7; D is unresolved. CDR3 length equals 12 residues. Germline lookup yields CDR1 SEHNR and CDR2 FQNEAQ (reference sequence). V gave up 4 bases and J gave up 3 bases, with 7 bases separating them. As DNA, the CDR3 is TGTGCCAGCAGCTCCGTGGACTACGAGCAGTACTTC. The encoded protein is CASSSVDYEQYF.

The CDR3 DNA follows: TGTGCCAGCAGTTACGACGGCCCCCAGCATTTT. Translated, it gives CASSYDGPQHF. The chain uses TRBV6-6 and TRBJ1-5; no clear D. The germline gives CDR1 MNHNY, CDR2 SVGAGI (reference sequence). V lost 2 bases and J lost 10, with 6 bases in between. This CDR3 comprises 11 residues.

This clonotype was picked up a small number of times. The rearrangement links TRBV5-1 to TRBJ2-1, with TRBD2 identical over 13 bases. Looked up from germline, CDR1 is SGHRS and CDR2 is YFSETQ. CDR3 length: 17 amino acids. The V gene end was trimmed by 2 bases and the J gene end by 4 bases; junction bases not matched to a gene: 6. CDR3 protein: CASSFGLAGALYNEQFF. DNA of the CDR3: TGCGCCAGCAGCTTCGGACTAGCGGGGGCACTGTACAATGAGCAGTTCTTC. Together with reference TRBV5-1 and TRBJ2-1, the CDR3 gives the full variable domain: KAGVTQTPRYLIKTRGQQVTLSCSPISGHRSVSWYQQTPGQGLQFLFEYFSETQRNKGNFPGRFSGRQFSNSRSEMNVSTLELGDSALYLCASSFGLAGALYNEQFFGPGTRLTVL.

The chain uses TRBV6-6 and TRBJ2-3; TRBD1 agrees at 7 bases. Germline CDR1 reads MNHNY; CDR2 reads SVGAGI (reference sequence). The V and J ends lost 6 bases and 0 bases, in that order; junction bases with no gene match: 6. CDR3 length: 15 amino acids. The DNA of the CDR3 is TGTGCCAGCAGGGTACAGGGGCATAGCACAGATACGCAGTATTTT. Protein: CASRVQGHSTDTQYF.